These 22 T cell receptor beta chains came from one sample sequenced in a study of cytomegalovirus exposure and HLA in healthy donors. 13 Jbeta primers and 60 Vbeta primers were used for the PCR. The data were produced by immunoSEQ multiplex PCR, yet TCRdb's version contains in-frame clones alone and is incomplete. The top ten clones hold 3.5% to 4% of a sample with roughly 300,000 clones, 86% of them seen once. The sequenced sample consisted of PBMCs. Source of these receptors: a man aged 40-50 years in good health and CMV-seropositive.

J is TRBJ2-3 and V is TRBV10-1; 9 bases map to TRBD2. Germline-derived CDR1 and CDR2 are WNHNN and SYGVQD (reference sequence). This CDR3 region has 13 residues. V gave up 10 bases and J gave up 8 bases; unmatched junction bases: 10. CDR3 loop: CATSSGTPVTQYF. CDR3 nucleotide sequence: TGCGCCACTTCTAGCGGGACCCCCGTTACGCAGTATTTT.

This chain links TRBV6-1 with TRBJ2-5; the match to TRBD1 covers 8 bases. The J call may be wrong; the DNA end is better matched by TRBJ2-7. The CDR3 has 15 amino acids. The germline CDR1 and CDR2 sequences are MNHNS and SASEGT. CDR3 coding DNA: TGTGCCAGCGGATTGCCCCGGGACAGGAGGGTCGAGCAGTACTTC. This sequence encodes CASGLPRDRRVEQYF.

This rearrangement joins TRBV28 to TRBJ2-7; perhaps TRBD1 as D (6 bases). V gave up 2 bases and J gave up 2 bases, with 10 bases separating them. The CDR3 loop spans 14 amino acids. Germline-derived CDR1 and CDR2 are MDHEN and SYDVKM. This CDR3 reads CASSLPGQTYEQYF. The CDR3 bases are TGTGCCAGCAGTTTACCCGGACAGACCTACGAGCAGTACTTC.

The chain combines TRBV7-2 with TRBJ1-5, with 7 nucleotides matching TRBD1. Germline values: CDR1 SGHTA, CDR2 FQGNSA. The length of the CDR3 is 14 residues. Trimming at V came to 9 bases and at J to 5 bases, leaving 10 bases not matched to a gene. The CDR3 loop is CASGDRVGDQPQHF. DNA of the CDR3: TGTGCCAGTGGAGACAGGGTAGGCGATCAGCCCCAGCATTTT.

The chain couples TRBV2 to TRBJ2-7, with 10 bases lining up with TRBD1. Germline V gene sequence: CDR1 SNHLY, CDR2 FYNNEI. CDR3 length: 15 residues. The ends lost 1 base at V and 6 bases at J; junction bases unmatched: 6. CDR3 nucleotide sequence: TGTGCCAGCAGTGAAGGTCGGACAGGGGGTTCCGAGCAGTACTTC. This gives the protein CASSEGRTGGSEQYF.

The J gene is TRBJ2-7, the V gene TRBV7-6; tentatively, D is TRBD2 (6 bases). Looked up from germline, CDR1 is SGHVS and CDR2 is FNYEAQ. Between the trimmed V and J ends, which lost 5 bases and 6 bases, there was a span of 11 bases. This CDR3 is 12 amino acids long. The CDR3 sequence: CASSLEGGEQYF. The CDR3 nucleotides read TGTGCCAGCAGCCTCGAGGGAGGCGAGCAGTACTTC.

The CDR3 nucleotides read TGTGCCAGCAGTTTACGTCGGCGGGAGTGGTACGAGCAGTACTTC. Its translation: CASSLRRREWYEQYF. This chain links TRBV27 with TRBJ2-7, with 7 bases lining up with TRBD2. The germline CDR1 and CDR2 sequences are MNHEY and SMNVEV (reference sequence). The V and J ends lost 2 bases and 4 bases, in that order; junction bases with no gene match: 8. The CDR3 spans 15 residues.

The chain combines TRBV9 with TRBJ1-4; 8 bases are shared with TRBD1. CDR1 is SGDLS, CDR2 YYNGEE, per germline. J was trimmed by 6 bases and V by 4 bases; bases with no gene match: 8. The CDR3 covers 15 residues. The CDR3 spells CASSLGGTGDEKLFF. The CDR3 DNA follows: TGTGCCAGCAGCTTAGGGGGGACAGGTGATGAAAAACTGTTTTTT.

The chain carries TRBV29-1 and TRBJ1-4, with TRBD1 matching 8 bases. The CDR3 covers 15 residues. Unmatched junction bases numbered 7, after V lost 7 bases and J lost 0 bases. Germline V CDR1 and CDR2: SQVTM, ANQGSEA. The CDR3 reads CSGGQGLATNEKLFF. CDR3 coding DNA: TGCAGCGGAGGACAGGGATTAGCAACTAATGAAAAACTGTTTTTT.

The chain is built from TRBV27 and TRBJ2-1; 8 bases align to TRBD2. Germline loops: CDR1 MNHEY, CDR2 SMNVEV (reference sequence). The V segment lost 5 bases and the J segment 0 bases; nucleotides outside the gene matches: 6. The CDR3 contains 16 residues. CDR3 residues: CASSPSGRASYNEQFF. CDR3 DNA sequence: TGTGCCAGCAGTCCGTCCGGGAGGGCCTCCTACAATGAGCAGTTCTTC.

A word on this clone: A much more abundant neighbour one base away suggests this may be a read error. The chain links TRBV5-1 to TRBJ2-5, with 13 bases fitting TRBD2. The J call may be wrong; the DNA end is better matched by TRBJ2-7. Germline CDR1 and CDR2: SGHRS and YFSETQ. The CDR3 sequence is 14 residues long. This chain's CDR3 is CASSPGLAGAEQYF. Written as DNA, the CDR3 is TGCGCCAGCAGCCCCGGACTAGCGGGAGCCGAGCAGTACTTC.

The V gene is TRBV5-1, the J gene TRBJ2-5, with TRBD2 matching 7 bases. V shed 0 bases and J 0 bases; nucleotides not matched to a gene: 8. Germline CDR1 is SGHRS and CDR2 is YFSETQ. The CDR3 runs to 17 residues. The chain's CDR3 is CASSLGGLIGNQETQYF. DNA for the CDR3: TGCGCCAGCAGCTTGGGGGGACTAATCGGAAACCAAGAGACCCAGTACTTC.

This chain joins TRBV7-2 and TRBJ2-3, with TRBD2 identical over 8 bases. J gave up 3 bases and V 0 bases, and 5 bases lay outside the gene matches. Looked up from germline, CDR1 is SGHTA and CDR2 is FQGNSA. The CDR3 loop spans 16 amino acids. CDR3 sequence (DNA): TGTGCCAGCAGCTTAGCTGGCGGGAGGCGAACAGATACGCAGTATTTT. Residues: CASSLAGGRRTDTQYF.

The rearrangement joins TRBV7-3 to TRBJ2-1; the match to TRBD2 covers 14 bases. The CDR3 contains 16 residues. J lost 9 bases, V lost 5 bases, and 9 bases had no gene match. CDR1 is SGHTA and CDR2 is FQGTGA in the germline V gene. The CDR3 sequence: CASSPRGLAGDAEQFF. CDR3 coding DNA: TGTGCCAGCAGCCCCAGGGGACTAGCGGGAGATGCTGAGCAGTTCTTC.

This clone has a single count. The genes are TRBV4-1 and TRBJ2-5, with D maybe TRBD2 (5 bases). The CDR3 extends over 15 amino acids. Trimming took off 0 bases at V and 10 bases at J, with 18 bases between the two ends. Per the germline V gene, CDR1 is MGHRA and CDR2 is YSYEKL. The CDR3 protein is CASSQDTGWGRDQYF. The CDR3 nucleotides are TGCGCCAGCAGCCAAGATACGGGGTGGGGAAGAGACCAGTACTTC.

This chain uses TRBV7-3 with TRBJ1-3; 10 bases line up with TRBD1. After removal of 3 bases from V and 2 bases from J, the junction contained 1 base not matched to a gene. Germline loops: CDR1 SGHTA, CDR2 FQGTGA. The CDR3 length is 15 residues. CDR3 in amino acids: CASSFDRGPGNTIYF. CDR3 in DNA: TGTGCCAGCAGCTTCGACAGGGGGCCTGGAAACACCATATATTTT.

This clone was seen once. A read error may produce the germline difference seen at one junction end. The chain is built from TRBV7-9 and TRBJ1-1; tentative D call: TRBD1 (6 bases). The CDR3 loop spans 12 amino acids. CDR1 and CDR2 from the germline V gene are SEHNR and FQNEAQ (reference sequence). The CDR3 DNA follows: TGTTCCAGCAGCTTAGCGGACAGTGAAGCTTTCTTT. Encoded protein: CSSSLADSEAFF. Filled out from reference TRBV7-9 and TRBJ1-1, the complete variable domain reads DTGVSQNPRHKITKRGQNVTFRCDPISEHNRLYWYRQTLGQGPEFLTYFQNEAQLEKSRLLSDRFSAERPKGSFSTLEIQRTEQGDSAMYLCSSSLADSEAFFGQGTRLTVV.

V and J are TRBV19 and TRBJ2-7; the match to TRBD1 covers 9 bases. Unmatched junction bases numbered 14, after V lost 5 bases and J lost 9 bases. CDR3 length: 15 residues. Germline-derived CDR1 and CDR2 are LNHDA and SQIVND (reference sequence). For the CDR3, the DNA is TGTGCCAGTAGTGCATACCGGGACAGGGCGACTGGGCAGTACTTC. Encoded protein: CASSAYRDRATGQYF. The complete variable domain, with remaining parts taken from reference TRBV19 and TRBJ2-7, reads DGGITQSPKYLFRKEGQNVTLSCEQNLNHDAMYWYRQDPGQGLRLIYYSQIVNDFQKGDIAEGYSVSREKKESFPLTVTSAQKNPTAFYLCASSAYRDRATGQYFGPGTRLTVT.

This sequence joins TRBV6-5 and TRBJ2-5, with 11 bases lining up with TRBD2. CDR3 length: 15 residues. Germline trimming cut 5 bases from V and 4 bases from J; bases unmatched to any gene: 6. CDR1 MNHEY and CDR2 SVGAGI come from the germline V gene. CDR3 in amino acids: CASSAGLAGGETQYF. The CDR3 DNA is TGTGCCAGCAGTGCTGGACTAGCGGGCGGAGAGACCCAGTACTTC.

V usage is TRBV6-6 and J usage is TRBJ2-1; possible D gene TRBD2, 5 bases. The CDR3 totals 15 residues. Germline V gene data show CDR1 as MNHNY and CDR2 as SVGAGI (reference sequence). V gave up 0 bases and J gave up 5 bases, with 11 bases separating them. Written as DNA, the CDR3 is TGTGCCAGCAGTTACTCGCGAGGGCTCGACAATGAGCAGTTCTTC. Amino acids: CASSYSRGLDNEQFF.

The chain recombines TRBV29-1 with TRBJ2-1, with D possibly being TRBD2 (5 bases). The germline V gene has CDR1 SQVTM and CDR2 ANQGSEA. The CDR3 is made up of 15 amino acids. V gave up 6 bases and J gave up 0 bases, with 15 bases separating them. The CDR3 is CSVAEEAPSYNEQFF. The CDR3 DNA sequence: TGCAGCGTCGCTGAGGAGGCGCCCTCCTACAATGAGCAGTTCTTC.

A note on this clone: Additional DNA sequences in this sample encode the identical CDR3. V and J are TRBV9 and TRBJ2-1; 11 nucleotides match TRBD2. This CDR3 is built from 17 residues. CDR1 and CDR2 (germline): SGDLS, YYNGEE. V shed 2 bases and J 1 base; nucleotides not matched to a gene: 5. CDR3 loop: CASSVTSGELSYNEQFF. CDR3 coding DNA: TGTGCCAGCAGCGTGACTAGCGGGGAACTATCCTACAATGAGCAGTTCTTC.